Listed below are T cell receptor beta chains from one sample, sequenced in a study of breast tumors, draining lymph nodes, adjacent tissues. TCRdb ran MiXCR on the multiplex PCR reads and lists one entry per CDR3 protein. Of about 230,000 distinct CDR3 sequences listed, roughly 32% are singletons. The sequencing sample was made of axillary lymph node tissue. All receptors derive from a female donor with breast cancer. Some clones in this sample may be carry-over from other donors' samples. The CDR3 runs from the conserved cysteine through the conserved F or W. D genes are given only for firm matches. A clone size is listed for some rows: how often the clone was seen (once, few, many), or a class if it is expanded.

size	V	D	J	DNA	CDR3
many	TRBV13	TRBD2	TRBJ2-7	TGTGCCAGCAGCTCTCGACTAGCGGGTTACTCCTACGAGCAGTACTTC	CASSSRLAGYSYEQYF
many	TRBV20-1	NA	TRBJ2-3	TGCAGTGCTACGCCTGATGAGGATACGCAGTATTTT	CSATPDEDTQYF
many	TRBV5-5	NA	TRBJ2-7	TGTGCCAGCAGCTTCCGACAGGACGGGGCCTACGAGCAGTACTTC	CASSFRQDGAYEQYF
once	TRBV7-2	NA	TRBJ1-6	TGTGCCAGCAGCTCTGACAAGTTTTTTTCACCCCTCCACTTT	CASSSDKFFSPLHF
many	TRBV7-8	NA	TRBJ2-7	TGTGCCAGCGCGGAGGACAGAACCTACGAGCAGTACTTC	CASAEDRTYEQYF
many	TRBV6-5	NA	TRBJ1-6	TGTGCCACCCGAGGAACAGCAGGTTCACCCCTCCACTTT	CATRGTAGSPLHF
NA	TRBV27	TRBD2	TRBJ2-1	TGTGCCAGCAGCAACACGGGGGACTATAACAATGAGCAGTTCTTC	CASSNTGDYNNEQFF
NA	TRBV18	TRBD1	TRBJ1-4	TGTGCCAGCTCAGCACAGGGGGATGAAAAACTGTTTTTT	CASSAQGDEKLFF
many	TRBV11-3	NA	TRBJ2-2	TGTGCCAGCAGTGCCGGGCCGAACACCGGGGAGCTGTTTTTT	CASSAGPNTGELFF
NA	TRBV20-1	TRBD2	TRBJ2-2	TGCAGTGCTAGTGGTTTACAACCGGGACTAGCGACCACCGGGGAGCTGTTTTTT	CSASGLQPGLATTGELFF
NA	TRBV19	NA	TRBJ1-5	TGTGCCAGTAGTGCCTCGGGACTAGCGGGACAGCCCCAGCATTTT	CASSASGLAGQPQHF
many	TRBV28	NA	TRBJ2-7	TGTGCCAGCAGTTTCAGACAGGAAGTCCCCTACGAGCAGTACTTC	CASSFRQEVPYEQYF
once	TRBV20-1	NA	TRBJ1-4	TGCAGTGCTAGAACTAATGAAAAACTGTTTTTT	CSARTNEKLFF
many	TRBV7-2	NA	TRBJ1-5	TGTGCCAGCAGCTTAGAACAGATTCATCAGCCCCAGCATTTT	CASSLEQIHQPQHF
NA	TRBV19	TRBD2	TRBJ2-3	TGTGCCAGTAAGGGGCGGGGGGGCGGTTCGATCACAGATACGCAGTATTTT	CASKGRGGGSITDTQYF
NA	TRBV7-2	TRBD2	TRBJ2-1	TGTGCCAGCAGCTCAACTTTACACGGACTAGCGAAAACCTCATCCTACAATGAGCAGTTCTTC	CASSSTLHGLAKTSSYNEQFF
few	TRBV14	NA	TRBJ1-1	TGTGCCAGCAAAACTGGCCTTAACACTGAAGCTTTCTTT	CASKTGLNTEAFF
NA	TRBV9	NA	TRBJ2-1	TGTGCCAGCAGCGTAGGGGGGGCACAGGGACCTGAGCAGTTCTTC	CASSVGGAQGPEQFF
many	TRBV20-1	NA	TRBJ2-7	TGCAGTGCTAGAGGACTCCAATCCTACGAGCAGTACTTC	CSARGLQSYEQYF
many	TRBV7-2	NA	TRBJ2-2	TGTGCCAGCAGCTTAGTTACGGGGGGCGTCGGGGAGCTGTTTTTT	CASSLVTGGVGELFF
NA	TRBV7-6	TRBD1	TRBJ2-7	TGTGCCAGCAGCTCTCGGACAGGATTCTACGAGCAGTACTTC	CASSSRTGFYEQYF
NA	TRBV7-2	TRBD2	TRBJ2-3	TGTGCCAGCAGCCCACGGAGGGGGTGGACTAGCGGGAGGCATCTACGCACAGATACGCAGTATTTT	CASSPRRGWTSGRHLRTDTQYF
many	TRBV12-5	TRBD2	TRBJ2-5	TGTGCTAGTGGTTTGGGCGGCGGACTAGCGGGGGAAGAGACCCAGTACTTC	CASGLGGGLAGEETQYF
few	TRBV5-6	NA	TRBJ1-3	TGTGCCAGCAGCCCCCGGACCGGAGGCCCTGGAAACACCATATATTTT	CASSPRTGGPGNTIYF